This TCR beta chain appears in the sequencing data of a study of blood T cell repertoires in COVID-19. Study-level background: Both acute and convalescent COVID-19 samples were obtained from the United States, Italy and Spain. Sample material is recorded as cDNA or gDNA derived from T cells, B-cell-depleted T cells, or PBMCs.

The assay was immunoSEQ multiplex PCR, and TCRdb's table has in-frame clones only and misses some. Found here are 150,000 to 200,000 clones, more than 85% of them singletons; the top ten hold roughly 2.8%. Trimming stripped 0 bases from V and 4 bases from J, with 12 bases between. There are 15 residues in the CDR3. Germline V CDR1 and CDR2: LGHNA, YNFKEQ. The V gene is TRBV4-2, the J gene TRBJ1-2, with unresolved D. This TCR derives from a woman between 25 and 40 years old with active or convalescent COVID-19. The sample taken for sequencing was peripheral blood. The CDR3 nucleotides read TGTGCCAGCAGCCAAGATCTCTCAGGAGGCTATGGCTACACCTTC. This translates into CASSQDLSGGYGYTF.